The 20 T cell receptor beta chains presented below share a single source sample, sequenced in a study of blood T cell repertoires in COVID-19. Assay: immunoSEQ multiplex PCR; the TCRdb copy retains only in-frame clones and omits some. Of about 400,000 clones detected, 88% appear once; the ten largest clones hold 2% to 2.5%. The sequenced sample consisted of PBMCs or T cells enriched from blood (not recorded which). The source of these receptors is a woman in her forties with acute COVID-19.

The chain links TRBV4-2 to TRBJ1-2, with D perhaps TRBD1 (5 bases). This CDR3 contains 14 residues. Trimming shortened V by 0 bases and J by 9 bases, and 14 bases separated the two germline ends. From germline, CDR1 is LGHNA and CDR2 YNFKEQ. This CDR3 reads CASSQDTGGRSYTF. The CDR3 DNA reads TGTGCCAGCAGCCAAGATACAGGTGGAAGGAGCTACACCTTC.

This clone was observed a few times. The rearrangement links TRBV6-5 to TRBJ1-5, with D possibly matching TRBD1 (5 bases). Germline V gene sequence: CDR1 MNHEY, CDR2 SVGAGI. Trimming cost V 2 bases and J 4 bases, with 12 bases left between them. The CDR3 consists of 15 residues. Here the CDR3 DNA reads TGTGCCAGCAGTTACGGACACACGAATAATCAGCCCCAGCATTTT. Protein sequence: CASSYGHTNNQPQHF.

The genes are TRBV5-5 and TRBJ2-7, with D uncertain. V was trimmed by 0 bases and J by 2 bases, leaving 6 bases between them. The CDR3 runs to 13 residues. Germline assignment: CDR1 SGHKS and CDR2 YYEKEE (reference sequence). This CDR3 is CASSLGPTYEQYF. In DNA, the CDR3 is TGTGCCAGCAGCTTGGGTCCCACCTACGAGCAGTACTTC.

The chain employs TRBV5-1 and TRBJ1-3, with D perhaps TRBD1 (5 bases). This CDR3 spans 14 amino acids. V lost 8 bases, J lost 8 bases, and 20 bases lay in between. Germline V gene data show CDR1 as SGHRS and CDR2 as YFSETQ. CDR3 region: CARNRGPPGDTIYF. The CDR3 nucleotides read TGCGCCAGAAACCGGGGACCTCCGGGGGACACCATATATTTT.

The chain employs TRBV7-9 and TRBJ1-3; D not certain. This CDR3 contains 16 residues. V lost 5 bases, J lost 0 bases, and 14 bases lay in between. Germline V lookup: CDR1 SEHNR, CDR2 FQNEAQ (reference sequence). The CDR3 spells CASSPLGRSSGNTIYF. In nucleotides, the CDR3 is TGTGCCAGCAGCCCTCTCGGGAGATCCTCTGGAAACACCATATATTTT.

J is TRBJ1-2 and V is TRBV5-4; 12 bases are shared with TRBD1. CDR1 is SGHNT, CDR2 YYREEE, per germline (reference sequence). V lost 3 bases to trimming and J lost 6 bases; unmatched junction nucleotides: 9. CDR3 length: 16 residues. CDR3 region: CASSWPGTGGSDGYTF. CDR3 DNA: TGTGCCAGCAGCTGGCCCGGGACAGGGGGCAGCGATGGCTACACCTTC.

The chain couples TRBV2 to TRBJ1-1, with 7 bases fitting TRBD1. CDR3 length: 14 amino acids. Germline V lookup: CDR1 SNHLY, CDR2 FYNNEI. J was trimmed by 6 bases and V by 0 bases; bases with no gene match: 4. The CDR3, as DNA: TGTGCCAGCAGTGAAGCGCTTCAGGGGGCTGAAGCTTTCTTT. This translates into CASSEALQGAEAFF.

The rearrangement joins TRBV13 to TRBJ2-7; no definite D call. Germline V CDR1 and CDR2: PRHDT, FYEKMQ (reference sequence). Trimming left V 5 bases short and J 3 bases short, with 8 bases between. The CDR3 consists of 12 residues. This CDR3 is CASSRLYYEQYF. CDR3 nucleotides: TGTGCCAGCAGCCGCCTCTACTACGAGCAGTACTTC.

This clone was recorded only once. This chain links TRBV7-2 with TRBJ2-1; 7 bases map to TRBD2. The CDR3 sequence is 13 residues long. After removal of 5 bases from V and 9 bases from J, the junction contained 7 bases not matched to a gene. CDR1 and CDR2 from the germline V gene are SGHTA and FQGNSA. CDR3 sequence: CASSLLASGEQFF. The CDR3 nucleotides read TGTGCCAGCAGCCTACTAGCGTCAGGTGAGCAGTTCTTC.

This rearrangement joins TRBV5-4 to TRBJ1-1, with TRBD1 matching over 7 bases. The CDR3 runs 16 residues. The junction had 11 bases not matched to a gene; V was cut back by 4 bases and J by 2 bases. Germline CDR1 and CDR2: SGHNT and YYREEE (reference sequence). CDR3 sequence (DNA): TGTGCCAGCAGCATAGGGGGCGGAAGCACTAACACTGAAGCTTTCTTT. Translating it yields CASSIGGGSTNTEAFF.

This chain uses TRBV19 with TRBJ2-3; 8 positions match TRBD2. With 7 bases clipped from V and 4 bases from J, the junction kept 19 bases outside the gene matches. Germline CDR1 and CDR2: LNHDA and SQIVND (reference sequence). CDR3 length: 18 amino acids. CDR3 nucleotide sequence: TGTGCCAGTACCGATCGGCCGGGCTACGGGGGGGCGGCAGATACGCAGTATTTT. Its protein is CASTDRPGYGGAADTQYF.

This chain connects TRBV18 to TRBJ1-1; D is uncertain. Trimming shortened V by 6 bases and J by 2 bases, and 13 bases separated the two germline ends. Germline CDR1 reads KGHSH; CDR2 reads LQKENI. This CDR3 has 14 amino acids. CDR3 sequence (DNA): TGTGCCAGCTCCCCCGGCTGGAGAAACACTGAAGCTTTCTTT. Its protein product is CASSPGWRNTEAFF.

The chain employs TRBV14 and TRBJ1-1; 7 bases align to TRBD1. The trim removed 0 bases at V and 0 bases at J, leaving 13 bases unmatched. The CDR3 loop spans 19 amino acids. The germline V gene encodes CDR1 SGHDN and CDR2 FVKESK. CDR3 sequence (DNA): TGTGCCAGCAGCCAAGATTTACGACAGGGACATGGCCTGAACACTGAAGCTTTCTTT. Protein: CASSQDLRQGHGLNTEAFF. The whole variable domain, remainder taken from reference TRBV14 and TRBJ1-1, is EAGVTQFPSHSVIEKGQTVTLRCDPISGHDNLYWYRRVMGKEIKFLLHFVKESKQDESGMPNNRFLAERTGGTYSTLKVQPAELEDSGVYFCASSQDLRQGHGLNTEAFFGQGTRLTVV.

The V and J genes are TRBV30 and TRBJ2-7; weak D call: TRBD1 (6 bases). The germline V and J ends were trimmed by 0 bases and 2 bases, with 14 bases remaining between them. CDR3 length: 15 amino acids. Germline CDR1 is GTSNPN and CDR2 is SVGIG (reference sequence). This CDR3 reads CAWSVQRGSPYEQYF. The CDR3 DNA reads TGTGCCTGGAGTGTACAGAGGGGGAGCCCCTACGAGCAGTACTTC.

V is TRBV2 and J is TRBJ2-7, with 7 bases matching TRBD2. This CDR3 region has 14 residues. Germline CDR1 reads SNHLY; CDR2 reads FYNNEI. V gave up 4 bases and J gave up 2 bases; unmatched junction bases: 5. Written as DNA, the CDR3 is TGTGCCAGCAGTGGTGTCGCGGGGGCCTACGAGCAGTACTTC. Its protein product is CASSGVAGAYEQYF.

This clone appeared a few times. The rearrangement links TRBV24-1 to TRBJ2-2, with D unclear. The CDR3 is 12 amino acids. Germline V CDR1 and CDR2: KGHDR, SFDVKD. The V end lost 5 bases, the J end lost 8 bases, and 8 bases lay between the germline ends. CDR3 residues: CATSAGRGELFF. The CDR3 DNA sequence: TGTGCCACCAGTGCCGGTCGTGGGGAGCTGTTTTTT.

This clone was found a few times. CDR3 amino acids: CASSRIDRENSPLHF. CDR3 coding DNA: TGTGCCAGCAGCCGCATCGACAGGGAAAATTCACCCCTCCACTTT. V gene TRBV7-6 combines with J gene TRBJ1-6, with TRBD1 identical over 7 bases. This CDR3 contains 15 residues. J lost 7 bases, V lost 5 bases, and 8 bases had no gene match. From germline, CDR1 is SGHVS and CDR2 FNYEAQ.

The rearrangement links TRBV10-3 to TRBJ2-5; TRBD2 matches at 8 bases. Germline V gene lookup returns CDR1 ENHRY and CDR2 SYGVKD. V shed 4 bases and J 1 base; nucleotides not matched to a gene: 11. The CDR3 runs 17 residues. CDR3 nucleotides: TGTGCCATCAGTGGCTCCTCCCCAGCGGGGGCCCAAGAGACCCAGTACTTC. Its protein product is CAISGSSPAGAQETQYF.

V gene TRBV11-2 combines with J gene TRBJ2-2; D unclear. V was cut by 1 base and J by 2 bases, with 8 bases left in between. The CDR3 has 15 residues. Looked up from germline, CDR1 is SGHAT and CDR2 is FQNNGV. CDR3 in DNA: TGTGCCAGCAGCTTAGTTGGCAGAAACACCGGGGAGCTGTTTTTT. Translating gives CASSLVGRNTGELFF.

This chain uses TRBV12-5 with TRBJ2-3, with a possible D match to TRBD2 (6 bases). Per the germline V gene, CDR1 is LGHNT and CDR2 is FRNRAP. Trimming removed 6 bases from V and 3 bases from J, with 16 bases in between. The CDR3 loop spans 15 amino acids. CDR3 region: CASGQTGLATDTQYF. CDR3 nucleotides: TGTGCTAGTGGCCAAACGGGACTGGCGACAGATACGCAGTATTTT.